This TCR beta chain emerged from a study of T cell repertoires in cytomegalovirus infection. From the reads, TCRdb called clonotypes with MiXCR, one entry per CDR3 protein. The repertoire holds hundreds of thousands of distinct CDR3 sequences, with approximately 7% as singletons. This clonotype has ten or more counts. The CDR3 is 15 amino acids. Germline V lookup: CDR1 MNHEY, CDR2 SVGAGI. Trimming pared 1 base from V and 2 bases from J, leaving 11 bases between. The sample was PBMCs. The rearrangement links TRBV6-5 to TRBJ2-5; no firm D call. This TCR was sampled from a human donor in good health (CMV status not recorded). Some clones in this sample may be carry-over from other donors' samples. In nucleotides, the CDR3 is TGTGCCAGCAGTTACTTTGGTACAGAACAAGAGACCCAGTACTTC. This gives the protein CASSYFGTEQETQYF.